This T cell receptor beta chain was identified during a study of molecular identifiers for immune sequencing clone quantification. The overall study: Five portions were made in replicates from RNA of approximately 20,000 or 98,000 naive CD8 cells, and four underwent sequencing.

Concerning this clonotype: Its antigen is not identified.

TCRdb re-called the PCR reads through MiXCR, storing one row per CDR3 protein. This sample has about half a million distinct CDR3 sequences, with about a fifth found just once. Points from the study as a whole: Clones of above 20 RNA copies carried over 97% of effector molecules; in naive cells they carried under 1%. Among some 910,000 naive cells, as was reported, spiked Jurkat TCR RNA from one cell was detectable.

The clonotype comes from a human donor in good health. Some libraries in this study had Jurkat cell RNA spiked in. The specimen was naive CD8+ T cells from blood, with Jurkat cell RNA spiked in. Specified subset: FACS-sorted CD8+CD4-CCR7+CD45RA+ naive T cells.

DNA of the CDR3: TGTGCCAGCAGCGCCGTGGGGGCAGATACGCAGTATTTT. This encodes CASSAVGADTQYF. The rearrangement links TRBV9 to TRBJ2-3; D could derive from TRBD1 or TRBD2 (5 bases each). The CDR3 extends over 13 amino acids. The V and J ends lost 3 bases and 4 bases respectively, with 9 bases between them. Germline-derived CDR1 and CDR2 are SGDLS and YYNGEE.